The rows below give T cell receptor beta chains drawn from one sample of a study of Graves' ophthalmopathy and Graves' hyperthyroidism. One entry per CDR3 protein results from TCRdb running MiXCR on the multiplex PCR reads. The sample contains about 1.2 million distinct CDR3 sequences, roughly 35% of which appear only once. The material sequenced was peripheral blood or thyroid tissue (not recorded which). Receptors were obtained from an adult man with Graves' hyperthyroidism. Each CDR3 is given with its conserved first and last residue.

TRBJ2-5 TRBV10-3 CASSYSPSGQETQYF
TRBJ2-7 TRBV6-6 CASSESVEWGYEQYF
TRBJ1-4 TRBV20-1 CSARESTVSNEKLFF
TRBJ2-7 TRBV5-1 CASSQKTGSGEQYF
TRBJ2-7 TRBV19 CARDGHYEQYF
TRBJ1-2 TRBV6-6 CASNRGGHTF
TRBJ2-5 TRBV7-8 CASSADERGETQYF
TRBJ2-7 TRBV20-1 CSARRSSPVNYEQYF
TRBJ1-5 TRBV7-8 CASSKQQGQPQHF
TRBJ1-5 TRBV19 CASSILQPNQPQHF
TRBJ2-5 TRBV25-1 CASSEWGGEQYF
TRBJ1-6 TRBV28 CASRSLRTGGWSPLHF
TRBJ2-5 TRBV3-1 CASSQDFASGGAETQYF
TRBJ1-6 TRBV7-9 CASSFQDPNSPLHF
TRBJ1-2 TRBV20-1 CSARVYGYTF
TRBJ1-4 TRBV6-6 CASSSQLPGEEKLFF
TRBJ1-1 TRBV7-9 CASSAGTGGF
TRBJ2-5 TRBV29-1 CSVEITSGGPQETQYF
TRBJ2-5 TRBV10-3 CAISENLGGETQYF
TRBJ1-1 TRBV2 CASSRRENTEAFF
TRBJ2-7 TRBV20-1 CSAGVIGINYEQYF
TRBJ1-3 TRBV9 CASSVALTAIYF
TRBJ1-5 TRBV5-5 CASSDRERQPQHF
TRBJ2-2 TRBV6-5 CASKGLAVNTGELFF
TRBJ2-7 TRBV6-2/TRBV6-3 CATGLAAYEQYF
TRBJ1-1 TRBV6-5 CASSSLGGRRTEAFF
TRBJ1-1 TRBV6-2/TRBV6-3 CASSQRTVEMNTEAFF
TRBJ2-2 TRBV2 CASSEGASGRAGELFF
TRBJ2-7 TRBV12-3/TRBV12-4 CASSLEGPSGTPYEQYF
TRBJ2-5 TRBV20-1 CSADSYQETQYF
TRBJ2-7 TRBV6-4 CASSKDPSYEQYF
TRBJ2-5 TRBV9 CASRKRLSEYQETQYF
TRBJ2-5 TRBV2 CASSDGGRETQYF
TRBJ2-2 TRBV7-9 CASSPISGVEDTGELFF
TRBJ1-5 TRBV7-9 CASSFGDRDQPQHF
TRBJ1-4 TRBV5-1 CASSDQGGEKLFF
TRBJ1-5 TRBV6-5 CASSEAGTDQPQHF
TRBJ2-5 TRBV15 CATSRFKIRMGAETQYF
TRBJ1-6 TRBV7-2 CASSPNGDVFDNSPLHF
TRBJ1-5 TRBV20-1 CSARAPGTGRYQPQHF